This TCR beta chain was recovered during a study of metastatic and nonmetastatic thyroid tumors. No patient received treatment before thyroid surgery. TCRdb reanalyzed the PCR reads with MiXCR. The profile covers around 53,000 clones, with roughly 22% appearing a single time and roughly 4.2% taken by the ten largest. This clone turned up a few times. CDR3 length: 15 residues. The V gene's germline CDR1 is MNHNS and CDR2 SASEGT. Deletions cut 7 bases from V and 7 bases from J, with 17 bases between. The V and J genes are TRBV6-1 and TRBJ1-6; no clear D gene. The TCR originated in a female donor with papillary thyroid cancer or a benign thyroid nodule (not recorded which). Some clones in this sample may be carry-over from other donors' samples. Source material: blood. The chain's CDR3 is CASTLGGQRNSPLHF. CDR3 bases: TGTGCCAGCACCCTAGGTGGGCAGAGGAATTCACCCCTCCACTTT.